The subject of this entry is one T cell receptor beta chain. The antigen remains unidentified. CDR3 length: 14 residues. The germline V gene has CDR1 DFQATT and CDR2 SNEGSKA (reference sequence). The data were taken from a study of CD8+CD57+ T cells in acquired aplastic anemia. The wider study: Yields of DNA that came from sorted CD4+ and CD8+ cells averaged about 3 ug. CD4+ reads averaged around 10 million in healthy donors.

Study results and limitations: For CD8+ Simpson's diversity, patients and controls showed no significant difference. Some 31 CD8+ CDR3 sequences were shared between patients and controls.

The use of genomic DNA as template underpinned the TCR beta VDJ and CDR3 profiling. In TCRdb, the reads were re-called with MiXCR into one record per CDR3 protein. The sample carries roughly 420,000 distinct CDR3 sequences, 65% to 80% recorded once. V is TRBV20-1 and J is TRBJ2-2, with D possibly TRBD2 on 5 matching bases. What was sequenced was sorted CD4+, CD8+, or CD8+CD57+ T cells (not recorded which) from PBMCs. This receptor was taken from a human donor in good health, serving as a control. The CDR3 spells CSTRPTGVNRELFF. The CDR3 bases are TGCAGCACTAGGCCGACTGGTGTGAACAGGGAGCTGTTTTTT.